The 2 T cell receptor beta chains given below trace back to one sample, sequenced in a study of blood T cell repertoires in COVID-19. TCRdb's table, derived via immunoSEQ multiplex PCR, lists solely in-frame clones and lacks some. Of about 210,000 clones listed, 70% to 90% are singletons. Sample: peripheral blood. The receptors were gathered from a man aged 40-49 years with acute or convalescent COVID-19.

J is TRBJ2-7 and V is TRBV5-1, with a tentative D call TRBD1 (6 bases). This CDR3 comprises 14 residues. Germline V lookup: CDR1 SGHRS, CDR2 YFSETQ. V dropped 3 bases and J dropped 0 bases, with 10 bases sitting between them. The CDR3 DNA reads TGCGCCAGCAGCTCCGGGACACTCTCCTACGAGCAGTACTTC. Protein sequence: CASSSGTLSYEQYF.

Only a few counts were recorded for this clone. This sequence joins TRBV7-8 and TRBJ1-6; D is unclear. CDR1 and CDR2 (germline): SGHVS, FQNEAQ. The CDR3 runs to 17 residues. Trimming took off 5 bases at V and 1 base at J, with 15 bases between the two ends. The CDR3 loop reads CASSRGLRSSYNSPLHF. In DNA, the CDR3 is TGTGCCAGCAGCCGAGGTCTGCGTTCATCCTATAATTCACCCCTCCACTTT.